The 2 T cell receptor beta chains reported below all come from one sample, sequenced in a study of spatial heterogeneity in lung cancer. The antigens these receptors bind are not known. Study-wide results and caveats: Expanded alpha and beta TCR counts within tumors tracked tumor mutation counts.

TCRdb itself ran the 5' RACE reads through MiXCR, one entry per CDR3 protein. Among about 11,000 distinct CDR3 sequences, roughly 5% were seen once, and the ten largest hold roughly 12%. Regarding time point: sample taken at primary tumor resection. Sequences were derived from lung tumor tissue, sampled at surgery. These receptors all stem from a male donor with early-stage non-small cell lung cancer.

The chain carries TRBV9 and TRBJ1-2; D is undetermined. This CDR3 spans 16 amino acids. CDR1 SGDLS and CDR2 YYNGEE come from the germline V gene. V lost 3 bases and J 3 bases, leaving 18 bases between the germline ends. CDR3 region: CASSASNIGNDYGYTF. The DNA of the CDR3 is TGTGCCAGCAGCGCCAGTAATATTGGGAACGACTATGGCTACACCTTC.

This clonotype was seen ten or more times. The chain carries TRBV7-6 and TRBJ2-2; D gene uncertain. The CDR3 is 13 residues long. Germline V gene lookup returns CDR1 SGHVS and CDR2 FNYEAQ. The V and J ends lost 2 bases and 5 bases respectively, with 6 bases between them. The DNA for the CDR3 is TGTGCCAGCAGCTTATACACTACCGGGGAGCTGTTTTTT. It specifies CASSLYTTGELFF.